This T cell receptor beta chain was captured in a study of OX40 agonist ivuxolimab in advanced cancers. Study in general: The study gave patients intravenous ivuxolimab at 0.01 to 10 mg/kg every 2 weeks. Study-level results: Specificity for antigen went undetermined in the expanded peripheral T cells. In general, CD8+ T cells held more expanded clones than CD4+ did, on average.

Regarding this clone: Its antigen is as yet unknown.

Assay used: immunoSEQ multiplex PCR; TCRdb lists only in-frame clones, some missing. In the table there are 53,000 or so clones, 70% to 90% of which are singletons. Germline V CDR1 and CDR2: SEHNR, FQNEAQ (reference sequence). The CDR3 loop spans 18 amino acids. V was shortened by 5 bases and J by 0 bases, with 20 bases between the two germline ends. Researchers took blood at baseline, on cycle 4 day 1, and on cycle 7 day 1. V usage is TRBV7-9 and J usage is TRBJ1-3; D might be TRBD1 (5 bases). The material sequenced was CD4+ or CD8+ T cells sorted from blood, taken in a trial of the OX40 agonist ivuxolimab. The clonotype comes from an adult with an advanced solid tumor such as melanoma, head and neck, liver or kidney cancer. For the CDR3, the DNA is TGTGCCAGCAGCGCCAAATGGGGGAGGGAGAACTCTGGAAACACCATATATTTT. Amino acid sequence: CASSAKWGRENSGNTIYF.